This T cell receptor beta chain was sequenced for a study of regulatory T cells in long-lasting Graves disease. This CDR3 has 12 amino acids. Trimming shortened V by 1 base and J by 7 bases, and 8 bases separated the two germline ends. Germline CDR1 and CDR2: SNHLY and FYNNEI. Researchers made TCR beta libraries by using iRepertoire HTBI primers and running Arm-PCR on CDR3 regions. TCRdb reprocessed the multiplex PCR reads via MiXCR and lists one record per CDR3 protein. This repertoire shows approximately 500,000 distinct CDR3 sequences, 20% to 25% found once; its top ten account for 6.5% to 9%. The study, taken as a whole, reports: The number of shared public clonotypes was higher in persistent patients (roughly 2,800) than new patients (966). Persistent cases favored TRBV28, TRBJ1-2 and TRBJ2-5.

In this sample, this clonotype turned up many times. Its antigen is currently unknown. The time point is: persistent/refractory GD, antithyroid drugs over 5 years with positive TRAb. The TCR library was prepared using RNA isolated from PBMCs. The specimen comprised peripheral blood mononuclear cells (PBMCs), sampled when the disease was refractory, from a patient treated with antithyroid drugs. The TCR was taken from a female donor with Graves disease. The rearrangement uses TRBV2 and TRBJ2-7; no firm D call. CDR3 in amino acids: CASSEEGLEQYF. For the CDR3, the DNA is TGTGCCAGCAGTGAAGAGGGTTTGGAGCAGTACTTC.